The rows below give T cell receptor beta chains drawn from one sample of a study of blood T cell repertoires in COVID-19. The repertoire was sequenced with immunoSEQ multiplex PCR; TCRdb's copy has only in-frame clones and lacks some. The repertoire has approximately 150,000 clones, 80% to 90% of them found once; the top ten carry approximately 8%. Source material: PBMCs or T cells enriched from blood (not recorded which). The receptors stem from a woman aged 50 to 65 who had recovered from COVID-19. Both conserved end residues are part of each CDR3. The order of the fields is clone size, V gene, CDR3 length, J gene, D gene, CDR3 protein, CDR3 DNA. The D gene is left open where the match is weak. Size values are once, few and many counts, or a class for expanded clones, and some rows have none.

clone size: NA; V gene: TRBV15; CDR3 length: 15; J gene: TRBJ1-4; D gene: TRBD1; CDR3 protein: CATSGSQGENEKLFF; CDR3 DNA: TGTGCCACCAGCGGGTCACAGGGGGAAAATGAAAAACTGTTTTTT
clone size: NA; V gene: TRBV9; CDR3 length: 19; J gene: TRBJ2-1; D gene: TRBD2; CDR3 protein: CASSDYRSTGTSDYNEQFF; CDR3 DNA: TGTGCCAGCAGCGATTACAGGAGTACCGGGACTAGCGACTACAATGAGCAGTTCTTC
clone size: few; V gene: TRBV2; CDR3 length: 19; J gene: TRBJ1-3; D gene: TRBD1; CDR3 protein: CASSERMDRFTLSGNTIYF; CDR3 DNA: TGTGCCAGCAGCGAAAGAATGGACAGGTTCACCCTCTCTGGAAACACCATATATTTT
clone size: once; V gene: TRBV5-1; CDR3 length: 12; J gene: TRBJ2-7; D gene: TRBD1; CDR3 protein: CASSLEGQGEYF; CDR3 DNA: TGCGCCAGCAGCTTGGAGGGGCAGGGGGAGTACTTC
clone size: NA; V gene: TRBV5-6; CDR3 length: 17; J gene: TRBJ1-6; D gene: NA; CDR3 protein: CASSLREGRSYNSPLHF; CDR3 DNA: TGTGCCAGCAGCTTAAGGGAGGGGAGATCCTATAATTCACCCCTCCACTTT
clone size: NA; V gene: TRBV5-1; CDR3 length: 15; J gene: TRBJ1-2; D gene: NA; CDR3 protein: CASSLALQPVGGYTF; CDR3 DNA: TGCGCCAGCAGCTTGGCCCTACAGCCTGTGGGTGGCTACACCTTC
clone size: NA; V gene: TRBV5-5; CDR3 length: 15; J gene: TRBJ1-4; D gene: TRBD1; CDR3 protein: CASGHRTGHKEKLFF; CDR3 DNA: TGTGCCAGCGGTCACCGGACAGGGCATAAGGAAAAACTGTTTTTT
clone size: few; V gene: TRBV23-1; CDR3 length: 14; J gene: TRBJ2-2; D gene: NA; CDR3 protein: CASRTDTNTGELFF; CDR3 DNA: TGCGCCAGCAGAACCGACACGAACACCGGGGAGCTGTTTTTT
clone size: NA; V gene: TRBV10-2; CDR3 length: 13; J gene: TRBJ1-1; D gene: NA; CDR3 protein: CASQGLLNTEAFF; CDR3 DNA: TGCGCCAGCCAGGGACTCCTGAACACTGAAGCTTTCTTT
clone size: NA; V gene: TRBV19; CDR3 length: 17; J gene: TRBJ2-5; D gene: TRBD2; CDR3 protein: CASSPGLAGGLQETQYF; CDR3 DNA: TGTGCCAGTAGCCCGGGACTAGCGGGAGGGCTCCAAGAGACCCAGTACTTC
clone size: NA; V gene: TRBV27; CDR3 length: 15; J gene: TRBJ2-7; D gene: TRBD2; CDR3 protein: CASSFPLAETYEQYF; CDR3 DNA: TGTGCCAGCAGTTTCCCCCTAGCGGAGACCTACGAGCAGTACTTC
clone size: NA; V gene: TRBV29-1; CDR3 length: 16; J gene: TRBJ1-5; D gene: NA; CDR3 protein: CSVSVSAGGGGQPQHF; CDR3 DNA: TGCAGCGTTTCAGTTTCCGCGGGGGGGGGCGGTCAGCCCCAGCATTTT
clone size: NA; V gene: TRBV7-2; CDR3 length: 14; J gene: TRBJ2-2; D gene: NA; CDR3 protein: CASSSGVYTGELFF; CDR3 DNA: TGTGCCAGCAGCTCCGGGGTTTACACCGGGGAGCTGTTTTTT
clone size: NA; V gene: TRBV6-5; CDR3 length: 14; J gene: TRBJ2-1; D gene: NA; CDR3 protein: CASSFLSSYNEQFF; CDR3 DNA: TGTGCCAGCAGTTTTCTGAGCTCCTACAATGAGCAGTTCTTC
clone size: NA; V gene: TRBV2; CDR3 length: 15; J gene: TRBJ2-6; D gene: TRBD2; CDR3 protein: CASGEGQLGANVLTF; CDR3 DNA: TGTGCCAGCGGGGAGGGCCAGCTGGGGGCCAACGTCCTGACTTTC
clone size: NA; V gene: TRBV28; CDR3 length: 15; J gene: TRBJ1-5; D gene: TRBD1; CDR3 protein: CASSLFGTGVQPQHF; CDR3 DNA: TGTGCCAGCAGTTTATTCGGGACAGGGGTTCAGCCCCAGCATTTT
clone size: once; V gene: TRBV18; CDR3 length: 14; J gene: TRBJ1-4; D gene: TRBD1; CDR3 protein: CASSPPDRGRKLFF; CDR3 DNA: TGTGCCAGCTCACCACCTGACAGGGGGCGGAAACTGTTTTTT
clone size: once; V gene: TRBV24-1; CDR3 length: 13; J gene: TRBJ1-1; D gene: NA; CDR3 protein: CATSDLGGAEAFF; CDR3 DNA: TGTGCCACCAGTGATTTGGGGGGGGCGGAAGCTTTCTTT
clone size: NA; V gene: TRBV19; CDR3 length: 13; J gene: TRBJ1-1; D gene: NA; CDR3 protein: CASSYGGPTEAFF; CDR3 DNA: TGTGCCAGTAGTTATGGGGGCCCGACTGAAGCTTTCTTT
clone size: NA; V gene: TRBV7-2; CDR3 length: 16; J gene: TRBJ2-7; D gene: TRBD2; CDR3 protein: CASSLGNYGGGYEQYF; CDR3 DNA: TGTGCCAGCAGCTTAGGGAACTACGGGGGGGGATACGAGCAGTACTTC
clone size: NA; V gene: TRBV5-6; CDR3 length: 14; J gene: TRBJ2-5; D gene: TRBD1; CDR3 protein: CASSRQGVRETQYF; CDR3 DNA: TGTGCCAGCAGCCGCCAGGGGGTGAGGGAGACCCAGTACTTC
clone size: once; V gene: TRBV3-1/TRBV3-2; CDR3 length: 18; J gene: TRBJ1-5; D gene: TRBD1; CDR3 protein: CASSQDTGTGCSNQPQHF; CDR3 DNA: TGTGCCAGCAGCCAAGACACCGGGACAGGTTGTAGCAATCAGCCCCAGCATTTT
clone size: NA; V gene: TRBV13; CDR3 length: 17; J gene: TRBJ1-6; D gene: TRBD1; CDR3 protein: CASSLAYGTGGNSPLHF; CDR3 DNA: TGTGCCAGCAGCTTAGCTTACGGGACAGGGGGTAATTCACCCCTCCACTTT
clone size: NA; V gene: TRBV11-2; CDR3 length: 15; J gene: TRBJ2-7; D gene: NA; CDR3 protein: CASSLVGQSSYEQYF; CDR3 DNA: TGTGCCAGCAGCTTAGTCGGACAGAGTAGCTACGAGCAGTACTTC
clone size: few; V gene: TRBV28; CDR3 length: 15; J gene: TRBJ1-4; D gene: TRBD1; CDR3 protein: CASSNRGQPPEKLFF; CDR3 DNA: TGTGCCAGCAGCAATCGGGGACAGCCTCCTGAAAAACTGTTTTTT
clone size: NA; V gene: TRBV19; CDR3 length: 14; J gene: TRBJ2-7; D gene: NA; CDR3 protein: CASSIGRGSNEQYF; CDR3 DNA: TGTGCCAGTAGTATAGGGAGGGGATCCAACGAGCAGTACTTC
clone size: NA; V gene: TRBV6-9; CDR3 length: 15; J gene: TRBJ1-5; D gene: NA; CDR3 protein: CASSYCGGWNQPQHF; CDR3 DNA: TGTGCCAGCAGTTATTGCGGAGGGTGGAACCAGCCCCAGCATTTT
clone size: NA; V gene: TRBV29-1; CDR3 length: 15; J gene: TRBJ2-1; D gene: NA; CDR3 protein: CSVESPFKSLNEQFF; CDR3 DNA: TGCAGCGTAGAAAGCCCGTTTAAGTCCCTCAATGAGCAGTTCTTC
clone size: once; V gene: TRBV3-1/TRBV3-2; CDR3 length: 14; J gene: TRBJ2-5; D gene: NA; CDR3 protein: CASSQELERGTQYF; CDR3 DNA: TGTGCCAGCAGCCAAGAACTCGAAAGGGGGACCCAGTACTTC